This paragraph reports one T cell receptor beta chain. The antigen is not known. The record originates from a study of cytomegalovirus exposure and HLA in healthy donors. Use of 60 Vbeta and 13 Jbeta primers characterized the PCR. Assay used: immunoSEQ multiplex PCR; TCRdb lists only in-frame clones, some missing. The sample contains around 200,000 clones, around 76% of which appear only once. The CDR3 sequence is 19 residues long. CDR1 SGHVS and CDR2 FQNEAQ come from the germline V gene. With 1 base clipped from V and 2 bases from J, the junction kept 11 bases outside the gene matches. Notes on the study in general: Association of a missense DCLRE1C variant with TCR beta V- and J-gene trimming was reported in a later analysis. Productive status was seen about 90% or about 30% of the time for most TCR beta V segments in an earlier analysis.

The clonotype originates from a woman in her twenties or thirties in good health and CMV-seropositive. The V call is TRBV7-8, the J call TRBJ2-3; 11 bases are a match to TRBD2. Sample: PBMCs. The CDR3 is CASSLGLAGGLPFTDTQYF. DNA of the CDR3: TGTGCCAGCAGCTTAGGCCTAGCGGGGGGCCTCCCTTTCACAGATACGCAGTATTTT.